Only a few counts were recorded for the clone carrying this T cell receptor beta chain. With V trimmed by 1 base and J by 8 bases, 5 bases remained unmatched. The CDR3 length is 14 residues. Germline values: CDR1 SGHTA, CDR2 FQGNSA. Everyone who took part was roughly 18 to 89 years old, and they came from about two dozen US areas. Study processing details: Estimation of nucleated cell counts relied on the amplification of reference gene primers. Some clones are missing from TCRdb's copy, which holds only in-frame ones; the method was immunoSEQ multiplex PCR. V and J calls and clone size are as listed in that table; D and trimming were resolved from the DNA. Altogether about 160,000 clones are present, 82% being singletons, with the ten largest covering over 15%. These data are taken from a study of blood T cell repertoires in COVID-19.

The genes are TRBV7-2 and TRBJ2-1, with TRBD1 identical over 7 bases. The sample consisted of PBMCs or T cells enriched from blood (not recorded which). The origin of this receptor is a man aged 60 to 69 who had recovered from COVID-19. The CDR3 region is CASSLGGRGYEQFF. CDR3 nucleotides: TGTGCCAGCAGCTTAGGGGGCAGGGGGTATGAGCAGTTCTTC.